This TCR beta chain emerged from a study of blood T cell repertoires in COVID-19. As handled by the study authors: Scientists estimated how many nucleated cells there were by amplifying reference gene primers. Sequencing used immunoSEQ multiplex PCR; TCRdb keeps in-frame clones, though not all of them. V and J calls and clone size are those listed in that table; D and trimming were worked out from the DNA. The sample includes some 450,000 clones, 70% to 90% of them seen just once. V was clipped by 7 bases and J by 4 bases; unmatched bases: 6. In germline, CDR1 is SEHNR, CDR2 FQNEAQ (reference sequence). The CDR3 totals 14 residues. Seattle-derived patients entered the study during active infection and were followed longitudinally. This clone appeared a single time.

The receptor was isolated from a woman in her fifties or sixties with COVID-19, enrolled during active disease. This chain joins TRBV7-9 and TRBJ2-1; 8 bases match TRBD2. Material: peripheral blood. The CDR3 region has the DNA TGTGCCAGCACCCTACTAGCGGATTACAATGAGCAGTTCTTC. Protein: CASTLLADYNEQFF.